The 9 T cell receptor beta chains in this list originate from one sample, sequenced in a study of naive and memory T cell subsets. Treatment here: skin biopsy from PPD injection site in Mantoux-positive individual. The library had UMIs added by 3' ligation of an oligonucleotide to TCR cDNA. The SP2 primer and nested alpha and beta constant region primers amplified ligated cDNA in four rounds. MiXCR, applied by TCRdb to the UMI-ligation and nested PCR reads, yields one record per CDR3 protein. The table records more than 20,000 distinct CDR3 sequences, approximately 6.5% of them present only once. The sample here was skin, taken from a tuberculin skin test site. The receptors shown here come from an adult in good health.

This clonotype has ten or more counts. The chain is built from TRBV7-2 and TRBJ2-2; possible D gene TRBD1, 5 bases. The CDR3 length is 13 residues. The V end lost 8 bases, the J end lost 9 bases, and 16 bases lay between the germline ends. Germline CDR1 SGHTA, CDR2 FQGNSA. CDR3 sequence reads: CASGRQQLRELFF. CDR3 coding DNA: TGTGCCAGCGGTAGACAGCAGCTAAGGGAGCTGTTTTTT.

This clonotype was counted ten times or more. The gene calls are TRBV29-1 and TRBJ2-3; 7 bases map to TRBD2. The CDR3 is 16 residues long. Unmatched junction bases numbered 16, after V lost 6 bases and J lost 4 bases. Germline loops: CDR1 SQVTM, CDR2 ANQGSEA. In nucleotides, the CDR3 is TGCAGCGTGGGCGGTCGGCGGGAGTGGCGGGCAGATACGCAGTATTTT. Its translation is CSVGGRREWRADTQYF.

The V and J genes are TRBV7-2 and TRBJ2-1; 10 nucleotides match TRBD2. V lost 5 bases, J lost 5 bases, and 3 bases stayed unmatched. The V gene's germline CDR1 is SGHTA and CDR2 FQGNSA. The CDR3 runs to 14 residues. The DNA for the CDR3 is TGTGCCAGCAGCCAAGCGGGAGGGAACAATGAGCAGTTCTTC. This translates into CASSQAGGNNEQFF.

This clonotype was observed a handful of times. The J gene is TRBJ2-1, the V gene TRBV6-2 or TRBV6-3; no reliable D call. Germline-derived CDR1 and CDR2 are MNHEY and SVGEGT. This CDR3 spans 13 amino acids. V lost 8 bases, J lost 2 bases, and 10 bases lay in between. The CDR3 spells CASSTRPYNEQFF. The CDR3 DNA follows: TGTGCCAGCTCCACGAGGCCCTACAATGAGCAGTTCTTC.

This clonotype was seen many times. The chain carries TRBV20-1 and TRBJ1-5; no clear D. The germline V gene has CDR1 DFQATT and CDR2 SNEGSKA (reference sequence). The germline V and J ends were trimmed by 4 bases and 5 bases, with 12 bases remaining between them. CDR3 size: 13 residues. CDR3 DNA: TGCAGTGCTATGGCGGCGGATGATCAGCCCCAGCATTTT. This encodes CSAMAADDQPQHF.

This clonotype came up a few times. CDR3 protein: CASSPGQGSVWTQYF. Written as DNA, the CDR3 is TGTGCCAGCAGCCCCGGACAGGGAAGCGTTTGGACCCAGTACTTC. This chain joins TRBV7-2 and TRBJ2-5; 8 positions match TRBD1. Germline CDR1 SGHTA, CDR2 FQGNSA. With V trimmed by 5 bases and J by 7 bases, 12 bases remained unmatched. The CDR3 contains 15 residues.

This clonotype was observed a single time. V gene TRBV5-7 combines with J gene TRBJ2-1; no clear D gene. TRBV5-7 counts as an open reading frame of uncertain function. V was clipped by 1 base and J by 0 bases, with 17 bases between them. This CDR3 comprises 18 residues. The CDR3 coding sequence is TGTGCCAGCAGCTTGCCCTCCGGGTGGTCGAGCTCCTACAATGAGCAGTTCTTC. It yields the protein CASSLPSGWSSSYNEQFF.

This clonotype appeared many times. This chain links TRBV9 with TRBJ2-1, with 12 bases aligning to TRBD2. The V gene's germline CDR1 is SGDLS and CDR2 YYNGEE. There are 15 residues in the CDR3. The ends lost 0 bases at V and 9 bases at J; junction bases unmatched: 4. The CDR3 is CASSVDLAGGGEQFF. CDR3 in DNA: TGTGCCAGCAGCGTAGATCTAGCGGGAGGGGGTGAGCAGTTCTTC.

At least ten counts were recorded for this clonotype. This sequence joins TRBV29-1 and TRBJ1-2; 9 bases are a match to TRBD1. Germline lookup yields CDR1 SQVTM and CDR2 ANQGSEA. Losses at the gene ends were 1 base for V and 4 bases for J; bases not matched to a gene: 7. The CDR3 is made up of 15 amino acids. The CDR3 DNA reads TGCAGCGTTGAAGTGGGGACAGGGAGGGTCTATGGCTACACCTTC. It is translated as CSVEVGTGRVYGYTF.